This T cell receptor beta chain was obtained from a study of T cells after yellow fever vaccination. Study details: Researchers used SMART-Seq v4 Ultra Low Input to prepare fractions that had low cell numbers. Points from the study as a whole: Most clones from primary vaccination resurfaced after the booster (nearly 97% CD4, over 75% CD8).

There are many counts of this clonotype. What it recognizes is unknown. Making TCR cDNA involved 5'RACE template switching, which added UMIs and a universal primer site. TCRdb redid the calling of the 5' RACE reads with MiXCR, one entry per CDR3 protein. The sample contains about 150,000 distinct CDR3 sequences, roughly 6.7% of which appear only once. The V gene's germline CDR1 is SGHTA and CDR2 FQGNSA. V was clipped by 5 bases and J by 4 bases; unmatched bases: 5. This CDR3 is 14 amino acids long. The receptor comes from a man under 40 who received the YFV17D yellow fever vaccine. The chain uses TRBV7-2 and TRBJ2-1, with 7 positions matching TRBD1. Sequencing used CD4+ T cells sorted from PBMCs, obtained 10 days after the yellow fever booster vaccination. The CDR3 loop reads CASSPSTGYNEQFF. The CDR3 nucleotides read TGTGCCAGCAGCCCGTCGACAGGGTACAATGAGCAGTTCTTC.